Sequencing of this T cell receptor beta chain was carried out in a study of blood T cell repertoires in COVID-19. The authors' processing: Estimated nucleated cell counts came from reference gene primer amplification. The data were produced by immunoSEQ multiplex PCR, yet TCRdb's version contains in-frame clones alone and is incomplete. V and J calls and clone size follow that table, whereas D and trimming were derived from the DNA. The sample yields over 250,000 clones, approximately 83% seen once. The CDR3 contains 15 residues. Deletions cut 4 bases from V and 3 bases from J, with 12 bases between. Germline CDR1 reads SGHVS; CDR2 reads FQNEAQ.

Sequences were obtained from peripheral blood. The sequence was obtained from a woman aged 70 to 79 with acute or convalescent COVID-19. This chain links TRBV7-8 with TRBJ1-4, with D hard to call. The CDR3 coding sequence is TGTGCCAGCAGCTCGGAAAGAGCGCCTAATGAAAAACTGTTTTTT. It codes for CASSSERAPNEKLFF.